This TCR beta chain came from a study of T-cell memory formation after mild COVID-19. This clonotype was recorded many times. This CDR3 contains 13 residues. J lost 6 bases, V lost 5 bases, and 5 bases had no gene match. From germline, CDR1 is SQVTM and CDR2 ANQGSEA. A 5'RACE reaction primed in the constant segment made cDNA libraries of TCR alpha and TCR beta, and these carried sample barcodes and UMIs. TCRdb passed the 5' RACE reads through MiXCR, listing each CDR3 protein once. Among just under 550,000 distinct CDR3 sequences listed, roughly 21% were seen once. The rearrangement joins TRBV29-1 to TRBJ2-7, with TRBD1 matching 12 bases. The specimen was PBMCs or a T cell subset sorted from them (not recorded which). This TCR derives from an adult woman who had mild COVID-19 (a few samples of this study predate the infection). Cell type and time point are not known. Written as DNA, the CDR3 is TGCAGCGTTATCCGGGACAGGGGGCTCGAGCAGTACTTC. Translating gives CSVIRDRGLEQYF.